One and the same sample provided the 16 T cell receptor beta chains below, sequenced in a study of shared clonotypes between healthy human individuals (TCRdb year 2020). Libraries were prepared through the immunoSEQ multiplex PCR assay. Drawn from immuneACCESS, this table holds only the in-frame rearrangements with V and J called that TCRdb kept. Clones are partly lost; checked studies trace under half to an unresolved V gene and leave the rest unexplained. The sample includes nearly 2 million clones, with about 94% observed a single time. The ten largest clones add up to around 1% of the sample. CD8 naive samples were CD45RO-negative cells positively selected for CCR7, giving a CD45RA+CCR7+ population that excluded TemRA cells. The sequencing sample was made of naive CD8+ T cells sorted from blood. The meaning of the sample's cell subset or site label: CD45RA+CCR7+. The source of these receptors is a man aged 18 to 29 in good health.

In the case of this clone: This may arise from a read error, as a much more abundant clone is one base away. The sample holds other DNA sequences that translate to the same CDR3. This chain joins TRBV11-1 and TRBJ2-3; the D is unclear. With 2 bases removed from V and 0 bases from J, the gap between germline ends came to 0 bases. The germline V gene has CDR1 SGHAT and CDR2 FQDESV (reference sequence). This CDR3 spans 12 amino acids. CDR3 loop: CASSLSTDTQYF. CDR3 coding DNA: TGTGCCAGCAGCTTAAGCACAGATACGCAGTATTTT.

The DNA for the CDR3 is TGTGCCAGCAGTTCGAAAATAAGAACAGGAAACTATGGCTACACCTTC. Translated, it gives CASSSKIRTGNYGYTF. This rearrangement joins TRBV28 to TRBJ1-2; possible D gene TRBD1, 5 bases. The CDR3 covers 16 residues. Germline CDR1 and CDR2: MDHEN and SYDVKM. Trimming cost V 4 bases and J 2 bases, with 17 bases left between them.

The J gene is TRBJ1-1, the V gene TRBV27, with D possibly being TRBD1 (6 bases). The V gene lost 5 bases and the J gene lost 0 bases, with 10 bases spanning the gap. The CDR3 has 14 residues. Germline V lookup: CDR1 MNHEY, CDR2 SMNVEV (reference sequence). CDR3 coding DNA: TGTGCCAGCAGTGAGGGGGGGGTGAACACTGAAGCTTTCTTT. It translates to CASSEGGVNTEAFF.

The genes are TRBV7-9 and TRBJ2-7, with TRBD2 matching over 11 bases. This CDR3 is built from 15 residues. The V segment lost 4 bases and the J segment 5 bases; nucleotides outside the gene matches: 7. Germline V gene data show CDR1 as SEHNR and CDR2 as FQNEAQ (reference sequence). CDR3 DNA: TGTGCCAGCAGCTCGGTAGCGGGAGGGGGCGACGAGCAGTACTTC. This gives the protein CASSSVAGGGDEQYF.

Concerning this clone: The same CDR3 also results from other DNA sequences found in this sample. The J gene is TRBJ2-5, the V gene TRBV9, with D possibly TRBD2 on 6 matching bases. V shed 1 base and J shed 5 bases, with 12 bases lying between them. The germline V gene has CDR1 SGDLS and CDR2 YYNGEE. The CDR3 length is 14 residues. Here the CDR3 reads CASSVSGAGETQYF. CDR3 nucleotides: TGTGCCAGCAGCGTATCTGGGGCGGGGGAGACCCAGTACTTC.

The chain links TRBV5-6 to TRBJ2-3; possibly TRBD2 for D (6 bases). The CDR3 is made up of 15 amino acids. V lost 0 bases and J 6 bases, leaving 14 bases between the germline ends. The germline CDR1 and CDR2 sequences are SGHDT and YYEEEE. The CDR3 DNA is TGTGCCAGCAGCTTGGGGGTCACAGGAGGGGATACGCAGTATTTT. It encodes CASSLGVTGGDTQYF. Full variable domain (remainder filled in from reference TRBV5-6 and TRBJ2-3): DAGVTQSPTHLIKTRGQQVTLRCSPKSGHDTVSWYQQALGQGPQFIFQYYEEEERQRGNFPDRFSGHQFPNYSSELNVNALLLGDSALYLCASSLGVTGGDTQYFGPGTRLTVL.

CDR3 nucleotide sequence: TGTGCCAGCAGCCCCGGGGCGGGAGTGGGGGACGAGCAGTACTTC. It specifies CASSPGAGVGDEQYF. The rearrangement links TRBV13 to TRBJ2-7; the match to TRBD2 covers 7 bases. J was trimmed by 5 bases and V by 5 bases; bases with no gene match: 12. Germline assignment: CDR1 PRHDT and CDR2 FYEKMQ (reference sequence). This CDR3 comprises 15 residues.

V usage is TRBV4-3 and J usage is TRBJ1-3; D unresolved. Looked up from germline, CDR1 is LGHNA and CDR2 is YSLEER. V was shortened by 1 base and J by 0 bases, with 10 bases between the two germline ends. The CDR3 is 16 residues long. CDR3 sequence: CASSQVASASGNTIYF. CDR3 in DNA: TGCGCCAGCAGCCAAGTGGCCAGCGCCTCTGGAAACACCATATATTTT.

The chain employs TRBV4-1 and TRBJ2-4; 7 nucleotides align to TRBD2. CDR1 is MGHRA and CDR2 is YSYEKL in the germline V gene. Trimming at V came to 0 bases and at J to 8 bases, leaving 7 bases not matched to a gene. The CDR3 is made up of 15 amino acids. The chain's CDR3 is CASSQDGREGDIQYF. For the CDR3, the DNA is TGCGCCAGCAGCCAAGATGGCAGGGAGGGTGACATTCAGTACTTC.

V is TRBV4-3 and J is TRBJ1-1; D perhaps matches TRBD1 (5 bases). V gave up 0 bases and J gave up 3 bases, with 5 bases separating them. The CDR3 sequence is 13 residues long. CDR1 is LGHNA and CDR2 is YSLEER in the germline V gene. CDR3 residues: CASSQEQDTEAFF. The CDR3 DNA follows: TGCGCCAGCAGCCAAGAACAGGACACTGAAGCTTTCTTT.

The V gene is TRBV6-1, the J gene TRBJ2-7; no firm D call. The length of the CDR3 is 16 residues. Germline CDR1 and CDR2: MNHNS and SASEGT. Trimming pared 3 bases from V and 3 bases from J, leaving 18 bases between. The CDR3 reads CASSETDGWIYYEQYF. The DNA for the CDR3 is TGTGCCAGCAGTGAGACGGACGGATGGATTTACTACGAGCAGTACTTC.

The CDR3, as DNA: TGTGCCAGCAGACCCATTATAAATTATCAGCGCTTAAACACCGGGGAGCTGTTTTTT. Its protein product is CASRPIINYQRLNTGELFF. V and J are TRBV28 and TRBJ2-2, with D unresolved. Trimming removed 6 bases from V and 2 bases from J, with 25 bases in between. Germline V gene lookup returns CDR1 MDHEN and CDR2 SYDVKM. This CDR3 is 19 amino acids long.

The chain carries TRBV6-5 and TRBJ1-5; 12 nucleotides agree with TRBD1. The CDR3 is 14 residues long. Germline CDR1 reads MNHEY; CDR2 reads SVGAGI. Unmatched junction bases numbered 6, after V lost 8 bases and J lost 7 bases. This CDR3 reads CASRRDRGPQPQHF. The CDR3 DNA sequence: TGTGCCAGCCGGAGGGACAGGGGGCCCCAGCCCCAGCATTTT.

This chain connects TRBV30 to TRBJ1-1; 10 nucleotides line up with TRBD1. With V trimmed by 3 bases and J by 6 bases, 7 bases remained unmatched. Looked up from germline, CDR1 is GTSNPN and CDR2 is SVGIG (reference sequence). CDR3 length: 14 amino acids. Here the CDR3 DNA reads TGTGCCTGGAGCGAGGGACAGGGGTTCTCTGAAGCTTTCTTT. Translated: CAWSEGQGFSEAFF.

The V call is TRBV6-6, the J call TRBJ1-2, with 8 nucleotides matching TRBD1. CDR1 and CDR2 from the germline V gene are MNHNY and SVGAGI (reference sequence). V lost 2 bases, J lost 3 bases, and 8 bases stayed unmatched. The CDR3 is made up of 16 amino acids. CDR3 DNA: TGTGCCAGCAGTTACCCTATGGCAGGGGGCGACTATGGCTACACCTTC. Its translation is CASSYPMAGGDYGYTF.

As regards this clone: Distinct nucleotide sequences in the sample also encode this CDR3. The CDR3: CASSDSGRADTQYF. CDR3 coding DNA: TGCGCCAGCAGTGACTCAGGTCGGGCAGATACGCAGTATTTT. The chain carries TRBV10-1 and TRBJ2-3, with D unclear. Deletions cut 3 bases from V and 4 bases from J, with 11 bases between. This CDR3 spans 14 amino acids. CDR1 and CDR2 from the germline V gene are WNHNN and SYGVQD (reference sequence).